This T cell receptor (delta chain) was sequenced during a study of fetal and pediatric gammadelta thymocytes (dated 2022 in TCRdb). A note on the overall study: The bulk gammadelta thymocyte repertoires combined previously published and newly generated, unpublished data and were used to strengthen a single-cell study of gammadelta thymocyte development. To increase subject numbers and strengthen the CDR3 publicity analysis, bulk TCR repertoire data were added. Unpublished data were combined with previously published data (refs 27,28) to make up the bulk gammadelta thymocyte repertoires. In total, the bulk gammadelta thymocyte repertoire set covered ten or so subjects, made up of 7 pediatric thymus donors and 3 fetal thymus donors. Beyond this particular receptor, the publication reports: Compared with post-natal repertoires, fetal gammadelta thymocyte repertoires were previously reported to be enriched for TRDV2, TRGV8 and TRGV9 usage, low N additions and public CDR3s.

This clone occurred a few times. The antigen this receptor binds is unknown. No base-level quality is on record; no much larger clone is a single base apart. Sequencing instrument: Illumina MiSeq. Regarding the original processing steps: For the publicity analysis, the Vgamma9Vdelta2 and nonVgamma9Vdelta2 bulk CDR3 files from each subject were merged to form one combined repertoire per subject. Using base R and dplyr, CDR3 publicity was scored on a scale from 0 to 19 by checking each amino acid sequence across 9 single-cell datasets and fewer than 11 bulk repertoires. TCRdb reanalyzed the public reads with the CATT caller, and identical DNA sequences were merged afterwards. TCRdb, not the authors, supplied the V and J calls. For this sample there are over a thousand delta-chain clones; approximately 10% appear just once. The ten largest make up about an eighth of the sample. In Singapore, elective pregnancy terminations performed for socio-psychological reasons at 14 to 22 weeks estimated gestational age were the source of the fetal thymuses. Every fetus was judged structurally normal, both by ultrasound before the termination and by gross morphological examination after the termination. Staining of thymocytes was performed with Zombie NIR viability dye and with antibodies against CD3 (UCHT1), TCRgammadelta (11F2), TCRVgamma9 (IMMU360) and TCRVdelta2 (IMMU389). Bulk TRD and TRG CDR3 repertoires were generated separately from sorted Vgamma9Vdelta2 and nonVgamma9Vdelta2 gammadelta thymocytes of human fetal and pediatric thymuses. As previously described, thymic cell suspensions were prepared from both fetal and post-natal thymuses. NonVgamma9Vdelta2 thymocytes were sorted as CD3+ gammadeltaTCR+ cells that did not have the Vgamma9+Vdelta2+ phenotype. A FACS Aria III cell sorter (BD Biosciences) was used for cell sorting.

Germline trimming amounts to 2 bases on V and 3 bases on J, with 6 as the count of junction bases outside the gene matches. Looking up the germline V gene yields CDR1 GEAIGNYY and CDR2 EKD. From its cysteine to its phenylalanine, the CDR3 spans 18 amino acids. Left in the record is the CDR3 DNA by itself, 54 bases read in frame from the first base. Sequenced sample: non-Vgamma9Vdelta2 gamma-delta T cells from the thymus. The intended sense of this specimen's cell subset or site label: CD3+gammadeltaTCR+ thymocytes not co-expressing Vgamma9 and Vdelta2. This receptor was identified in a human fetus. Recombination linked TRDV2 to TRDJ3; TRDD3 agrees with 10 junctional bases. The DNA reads TGTGCCTGTGACAGGGGGATACGCGGCTACTGGGACACCCGACAGATGTTTTTC. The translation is CACDRGIRGYWDTRQMFF.